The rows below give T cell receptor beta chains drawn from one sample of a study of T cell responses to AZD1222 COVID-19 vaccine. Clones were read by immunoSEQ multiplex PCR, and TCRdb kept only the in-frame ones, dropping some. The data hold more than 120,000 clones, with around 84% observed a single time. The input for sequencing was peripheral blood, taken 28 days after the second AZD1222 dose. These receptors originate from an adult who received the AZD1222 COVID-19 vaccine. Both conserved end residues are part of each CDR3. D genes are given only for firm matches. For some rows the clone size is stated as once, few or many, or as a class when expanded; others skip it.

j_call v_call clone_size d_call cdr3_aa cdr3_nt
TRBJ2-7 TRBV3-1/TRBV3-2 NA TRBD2 CASSQDPTSGSDYEQYF TGTGCCAGCAGCCAAGACCCGACTAGCGGGAGCGATTACGAGCAGTACTTC
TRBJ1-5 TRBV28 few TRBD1 CASSLESGGTGTNQPQHF TGTGCCAGCAGTTTAGAAAGTGGGGGGACAGGAACCAATCAGCCCCAGCATTTT
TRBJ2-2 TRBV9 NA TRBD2 CASSVHRAQRGYTGELFF TGTGCCAGCAGCGTGCATCGGGCCCAGCGGGGGTACACCGGGGAGCTGTTTTTT
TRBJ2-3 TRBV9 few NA CASSLGGTDTQYF TGTGCCAGCAGCTTGGGAGGCACAGATACGCAGTATTTT
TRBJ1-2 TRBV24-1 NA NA CATSDVRDDIAEGYTF TGTGCCACCAGTGATGTCCGGGACGACATCGCGGAGGGCTACACCTTC
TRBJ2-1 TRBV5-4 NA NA CASSTQKRTQFF TGTGCCAGCAGCACCCAGAAACGCACGCAGTTCTTC
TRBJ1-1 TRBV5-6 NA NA CASSSGLGASGLNTEAFF TGTGCCAGCAGCTCCGGGCTCGGGGCATCGGGCTTGAACACTGAAGCTTTCTTT
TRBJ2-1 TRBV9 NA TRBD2 CASSVGGGGGASRSYNEQFF TGTGCCAGCAGCGTAGGAGGTGGCGGGGGGGCAAGTAGGTCCTACAATGAGCAGTTCTTC
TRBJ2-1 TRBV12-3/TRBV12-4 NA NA CASSLLATDEQFF TGTGCCAGCAGTTTACTAGCGACGGATGAGCAGTTCTTC
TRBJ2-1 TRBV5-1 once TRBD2 CASSRGTSADNEQFF TGCGCCAGCAGCCGGGGGACTAGCGCGGACAATGAGCAGTTCTTC
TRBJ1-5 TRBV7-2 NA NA CASSPSGGAVNQPQHF TGTGCCAGCAGCCCTTCGGGGGGCGCGGTCAATCAGCCCCAGCATTTT
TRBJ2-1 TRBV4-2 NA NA CASSQEPLGANEQFF TGTGCCAGCAGCCAAGAGCCCTTAGGCGCTAATGAGCAGTTCTTC
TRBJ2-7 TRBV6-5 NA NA CAIQDPSSYEQYF TGTGCCATTCAGGACCCCTCCAGCTACGAGCAGTACTTC
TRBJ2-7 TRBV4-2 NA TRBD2 CASSQAWGQSGMYYEQYF TGTGCCAGCAGCCAAGCCTGGGGCCAAAGCGGGATGTACTACGAGCAGTACTTC
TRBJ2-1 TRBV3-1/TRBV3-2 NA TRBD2 CASEAGAANEQFF TGTGCCAGCGAGGCGGGAGCAGCCAATGAGCAGTTCTTC
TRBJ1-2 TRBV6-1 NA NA CASSEGIGSNYGYTF TGTGCCAGCAGTGAAGGTATAGGCTCAAACTATGGCTACACCTTC
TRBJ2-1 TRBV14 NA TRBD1 CASSQAGGSYNEQFF TGTGCCAGCAGCCAAGCAGGGGGTTCCTACAATGAGCAGTTCTTC
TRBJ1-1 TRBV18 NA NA CASSPTGGDTEAFF TGTGCCAGCTCACCAACCGGGGGTGACACTGAAGCTTTCTTT
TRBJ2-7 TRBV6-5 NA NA CAALERGYEQYF TGTGCCGCCCTAGAAAGGGGCTACGAGCAGTACTTC
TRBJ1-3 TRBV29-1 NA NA CSVMRFGNTIYF TGCAGCGTTATGAGGTTTGGAAACACCATATATTTT
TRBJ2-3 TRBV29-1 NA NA CSLWHGDTQYF TGCAGCCTGTGGCACGGAGATACGCAGTATTTT
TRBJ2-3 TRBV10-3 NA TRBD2 CAISDQRGEVPADTQYF TGTGCCATCAGTGATCAGCGGGGGGAGGTACCCGCAGATACGCAGTATTTT
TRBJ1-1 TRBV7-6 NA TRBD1 CASSSERQGEAFF TGTGCCAGCAGCTCCGAACGACAGGGAGAAGCTTTCTTT
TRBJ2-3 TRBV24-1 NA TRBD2 CATSDLQIGASGRFSGTDTQYF TGTGCCACCAGTGATTTGCAAATTGGAGCTAGCGGGAGGTTTAGTGGTACAGATACGCAGTATTTT
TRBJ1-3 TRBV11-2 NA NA CASSLAYLLGGNTIYF TGTGCCAGCAGCTTAGCTTACCTTTTGGGTGGAAACACCATATATTTT
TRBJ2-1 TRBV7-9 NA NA CASTVDTTGNEQFF TGTGCCAGCACAGTGGATACTACAGGGAATGAGCAGTTCTTC
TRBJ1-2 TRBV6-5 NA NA CASSSDVNYGYTF TGTGCCAGCAGTTCGGACGTTAACTATGGCTACACCTTC
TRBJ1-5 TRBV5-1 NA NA CASSLQGPGEPQHF TGCGCCAGCAGCTTACAAGGGCCCGGGGAGCCCCAGCATTTT
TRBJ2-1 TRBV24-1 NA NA CATSGLYEQFF TGTGCCACCAGTGGACTCTATGAGCAGTTCTTC
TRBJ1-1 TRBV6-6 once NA CASRPGTSNTEAFF TGTGCCAGCAGACCCGGGACCTCAAACACTGAAGCTTTCTTT
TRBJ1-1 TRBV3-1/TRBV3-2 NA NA CASSQTPRGNTEAFF TGTGCCAGCAGCCAGACCCCGCGCGGGAACACTGAAGCTTTCTTT
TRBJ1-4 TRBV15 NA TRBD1 CATCTGETNEKLFF TGTGCCACCTGTACAGGGGAAACTAATGAAAAACTGTTTTTT
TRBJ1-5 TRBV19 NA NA CASSRDPMGEPQHF TGTGCCAGTAGTCGGGATCCCATGGGCGAGCCCCAGCATTTT
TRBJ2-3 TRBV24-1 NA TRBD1 CATSDVEDRDTDTQYF TGTGCCACCAGTGATGTCGAGGACAGGGACACAGATACGCAGTATTTT
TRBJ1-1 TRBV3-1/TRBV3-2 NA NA CASSLRGMNTEAFF TGTGCCAGCAGCCTTAGGGGCATGAACACTGAAGCTTTCTTT
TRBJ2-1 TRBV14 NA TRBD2 CASSPTTSGFYNEQFF TGTGCCAGCAGCCCTACGACTAGCGGGTTCTACAATGAGCAGTTCTTC
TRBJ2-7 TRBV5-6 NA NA CASSQGPAVAYEQYF TGTGCCAGCAGTCAGGGCCCGGCGGTTGCCTACGAGCAGTACTTC
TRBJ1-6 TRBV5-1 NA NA CASSLVSRNSPLHF TGCGCCAGCAGCTTGGTATCCCGTAATTCACCCCTCCACTTT
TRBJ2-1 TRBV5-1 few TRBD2 CASHGTSGGSSSYNEQFF TGCGCCAGCCACGGGACTAGCGGGGGGAGCAGCTCCTACAATGAGCAGTTCTTC
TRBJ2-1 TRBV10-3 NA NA CAISNRESNEQFF TGTGCCATCAGCAACAGGGAGTCCAATGAGCAGTTCTTC
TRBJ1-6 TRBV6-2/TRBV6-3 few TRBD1 CASSLTGRDSPLHF TGTGCCAGCAGCTTGACAGGGAGGGATTCACCCCTCCACTTT
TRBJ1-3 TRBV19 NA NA CASSAGPSSGNTIYF TGTGCCAGTAGTGCCGGACCGAGCTCTGGAAACACCATATATTTT